This TCR beta chain originates from a study of T-cell reconstitution after alpha-beta-depleted transplantation in children. The V end lost 0 bases, the J end lost 3 bases, and 12 bases lay between the germline ends. Germline values: CDR1 LNHDA, CDR2 SQIVND (reference sequence). The CDR3 is 15 amino acids. Unique molecular identifiers were incorporated into the prepared TCRbeta library. Each CDR3 protein gets one entry after TCRdb re-called the PCR reads with MiXCR. This sample carries approximately 88,000 distinct CDR3 sequences, 10% to 15% of them seen once, and the ten largest clones take roughly 14%.

Sequences were derived from PBMCs from the stem cell graft donor, sampled from the stem cell graft. The chain has TRBV19 and TRBJ2-7; D not resolved. The sequence came from a human donor who donated a stem cell graft to a child with inherited bone marrow failure. The CDR3 sequence is CASSIDGSYYYEQYF. CDR3 DNA sequence: TGTGCCAGTAGTATAGATGGCAGCTATTACTACGAGCAGTACTTC.